These T cell receptor beta chains were read from a single sample in a study of control samples from healthy donors and cancer patients. TCRdb keeps only in-frame clones here, not all; method: immunoSEQ multiplex PCR. The sample includes more than 100,000 clones, roughly 92% of them seen just once. Material for sequencing was blood. The receptors here all came from a woman aged 18-29 years in good health. CDR3s include the opening cysteine and the closing phenylalanine or tryptophan. The D gene is left open where the match is weak. A clone size is listed for some rows: how often the clone was seen (once, few, many), or a class if it is expanded.

CSASPLAGGPFPDTQYF | TGCAGTGCTAGTCCGCTAGCGGGAGGGCCCTTTCCCGATACGCAGTATTTT | TRBD2 | TRBJ2-3 | - | TRBV20-1
CASSIDERAPQETQYF | TGTGCCAGTAGTATAGATGAGAGGGCCCCGCAAGAGACCCAGTACTTC | - | TRBJ2-5 | - | TRBV19
CASSYLGQGQAFF | TGTGCCAGCAGTTACTTAGGACAGGGACAAGCTTTCTTT | TRBD1 | TRBJ1-1 | - | TRBV6-6
CAISDSTYEQYF | TGTGCCATCAGTGACTCTACGTACGAGCAGTACTTC | - | TRBJ2-7 | - | TRBV10-3
CATSRGMLDRETQYF | TGTGCCACCAGCAGAGGGATGCTAGATCGGGAGACCCAGTACTTC | - | TRBJ2-5 | once | TRBV15
CASRSTGGSYEQYF | TGTGCCAGCCGGTCGACAGGGGGCTCCTACGAGCAGTACTTC | TRBD1 | TRBJ2-7 | once | TRBV28
CASSRGFGDTGELFF | TGTGCCAGCAGCCGAGGTTTTGGGGACACCGGGGAGCTGTTTTTT | - | TRBJ2-2 | - | TRBV7-8
CASSRRETQYF | TGTGCCAGCAGCCGCAGAGAGACCCAGTACTTC | - | TRBJ2-5 | - | TRBV2
CASRPGTSGTYTDTQYF | TGTGCCAGTAGACCTGGGACTAGCGGGACTTACACAGATACGCAGTATTTT | TRBD2 | TRBJ2-3 | once | TRBV19
CASTNRANMNTEAFF | TGTGCCAGTACGAATAGGGCTAACATGAACACTGAAGCTTTCTTT | - | TRBJ1-1 | - | TRBV19
CASSLAPRGRQPQHF | TGTGCCAGCAGCTTAGCCCCCAGGGGAAGGCAGCCCCAGCATTTT | - | TRBJ1-5 | - | TRBV7-2
CASSLGDLYEQYF | TGTGCCAGCAGCTTAGGGGACCTCTACGAGCAGTACTTC | - | TRBJ2-7 | - | TRBV7-9
CASSPPPGGARDTQYF | TGTGCCAGCTCACCACCACCGGGAGGGGCACGAGATACGCAGTATTTT | TRBD2 | TRBJ2-3 | - | TRBV18
CASSLVKAGGDYEQYF | TGCGCCAGCAGCTTGGTTAAGGCAGGGGGAGACTACGAGCAGTACTTC | TRBD1 | TRBJ2-7 | once | TRBV5-1
CASSLGGVRSWTDTQYF | TGTGCCAGCAGCTTGGGGGGCGTCAGGTCCTGGACAGATACGCAGTATTTT | - | TRBJ2-3 | - | TRBV5-4
CASSQGTIGTGMNEQYF | TGTGCCAGCAGCCAAGGGACGATTGGGACAGGGATGAACGAGCAGTACTTC | TRBD1 | TRBJ2-7 | - | TRBV4-2